A selection of T cell receptor beta chains follows, all from one sample in a study of CXCR3-negative and CXCR3-positive naive CD8 T cells. TCRdb derives one entry per CDR3 protein from the 5' RACE reads, leaving out DNA. The table counts tens of thousands of distinct CDR3 sequences; 0.55% to 0.8% lies in the top ten. What was sequenced was naive CXCR3+ CD8+ T cells from blood. Receptor source: a human donor in good health. Some clones in this sample may be carry-over from other donors' samples. Both conserved end residues are part of each CDR3. Each record gives: V gene, J gene, CDR3 protein.

V gene: TRBV21-1
J gene: TRBJ2-1
CDR3 protein: CASTLRGLAGRSYNEQFF

V gene: TRBV7-6
J gene: TRBJ2-1
CDR3 protein: CASSLAPTYEQFF

V gene: TRBV5-6
J gene: TRBJ2-1
CDR3 protein: CASSLPGLASEQFF

V gene: TRBV28
J gene: TRBJ2-5
CDR3 protein: CASSRSPLAGADIYQETQYF

V gene: TRBV2
J gene: TRBJ2-7
CDR3 protein: CASSRTETSYEQYF

V gene: TRBV14
J gene: TRBJ2-5
CDR3 protein: CASSQVWTGQETQYF

V gene: TRBV19
J gene: TRBJ1-1
CDR3 protein: CATQAGPDTEAFF

V gene: TRBV5-1
J gene: TRBJ2-7
CDR3 protein: CASSFRGAPYEQYF

V gene: TRBV28
J gene: TRBJ2-2
CDR3 protein: CASSLQPPGELFF

V gene: TRBV29-1
J gene: TRBJ2-2
CDR3 protein: CSFLGGHTGELFF

V gene: TRBV28
J gene: TRBJ2-2
CDR3 protein: CASSLWREQAGELFF

V gene: TRBV29-1
J gene: TRBJ1-2
CDR3 protein: CSVEQATDYEGYTF

V gene: TRBV7-9
J gene: TRBJ2-1
CDR3 protein: CASSPWDLNNEQFF

V gene: TRBV7-2
J gene: TRBJ2-7
CDR3 protein: CASSLFGAGGAYEQYF

V gene: TRBV28
J gene: TRBJ2-5
CDR3 protein: CASSLWDRGIETQYF

V gene: TRBV5-1
J gene: TRBJ2-1
CDR3 protein: CASSLGVGTSFWDEQFF

V gene: TRBV15
J gene: TRBJ1-1
CDR3 protein: CATSRGGGQRNTEAFF

V gene: TRBV29-1
J gene: TRBJ1-1
CDR3 protein: CSVKDRDEAFF

V gene: TRBV27
J gene: TRBJ2-7
CDR3 protein: CASSLLGQGGVEQYF

V gene: TRBV20-1
J gene: TRBJ2-7
CDR3 protein: CSEVGLTYEQYF

V gene: TRBV15
J gene: TRBJ1-5
CDR3 protein: CATSTTGQGNGDQPQHF

V gene: TRBV29-1
J gene: TRBJ2-7
CDR3 protein: CSVRAPGYEQYF

V gene: TRBV7-2
J gene: TRBJ1-6
CDR3 protein: CASSRGGRRSSPLHF

V gene: TRBV7-2
J gene: TRBJ2-3
CDR3 protein: CASSLWGGDPDTQYF

V gene: TRBV6-5
J gene: TRBJ2-4
CDR3 protein: CASSYGGQNIQYF

V gene: TRBV12-3/TRBV12-4
J gene: TRBJ2-1
CDR3 protein: CASSLSWVDYNEQFF

V gene: TRBV14
J gene: TRBJ1-2
CDR3 protein: CASRASESYGYTF